The 24 T cell receptor beta chains in this list originate from one sample, sequenced in a study of T-cell reconstitution after alpha-beta-depleted transplantation in children. Preparation of the TCRbeta library involved a method that used unique molecular identifiers. A single record per CDR3 protein comes from TCRdb applying MiXCR to the PCR reads. Altogether hundreds of thousands of distinct CDR3 sequences are present, roughly a tenth being singletons, with the ten largest covering roughly 27%. The specimen comprised PBMCs, sampled before TCRalphabeta/CD19-depleted stem cell transplant. Receptors were obtained from a child in the first two years of life with acute myeloid leukemia, due to receive a stem cell transplant.

This clonotype occurred a few times. It may be a read error: a sequence one base away is much more abundant. J is TRBJ1-2 and V is TRBV6-1; 7 bases are a match to TRBD1. The germline V gene has CDR1 MNHNS and CDR2 SASEGT. The CDR3 sequence is 14 residues long. The V segment lost 6 bases and the J segment 0 bases; nucleotides outside the gene matches: 4. CDR3 region: CASRRDSSNYGYTF. CDR3 nucleotides: TGTGCCAGCAGACGGGACAGCTCTAACTATGGCTACACCTTC.

This clonotype has more than one count but fewer than ten. The V and J genes are TRBV18 and TRBJ2-1, with 8 bases identical to TRBD2. V was clipped by 0 bases and J by 6 bases; unmatched bases: 4. Germline assignment: CDR1 KGHSH and CDR2 LQKENI. The CDR3 contains 15 residues. This chain's CDR3 is CASSPPSGMGNEQFF. The CDR3 DNA reads TGTGCCAGCTCACCACCTAGCGGGATGGGCAATGAGCAGTTCTTC.

On this clonotype itself: One base away lies a much larger clone, so this may be a sequencing read error. J is TRBJ2-3 and V is TRBV28; D call uncertain. Trimming left V 5 bases short and J 1 base short, with 13 bases between. In germline, CDR1 is MDHEN, CDR2 SYDVKM. The CDR3 is 15 amino acids. The CDR3 bases are TGTGCCAGCAGTGAACAGTTTACTCGCACAGATACGCAGTATTTT. This translates into CASSEQFTRTDTQYF. Full variable domain (missing parts from reference TRBV28 and TRBJ2-3): DVKVTQSSRYLVKRTGEKVFLECVQDMDHENMFWYRQDPGLGLRLIYFSYDVKMKEKGDIPEGYSVSREKKERFSLILESASTNQTSMYLCASSEQFTRTDTQYFGPGTRLTVL.

A word on this clonotype: With a much larger clone just one base away, this may be a read error. This chain uses TRBV20-1 with TRBJ2-3; TRBD1 agrees at 11 bases. Germline V gene data show CDR1 as DFQATT and CDR2 as SNEGSKA (reference sequence). The CDR3 spans 14 residues. V lost 5 bases to trimming and J lost 5 bases; unmatched junction nucleotides: 6. The CDR3 nucleotides are TGCAGTGCTGGACAGGGGGCCCGTCGAGATACGCAGTATTTT. Its translation: CSAGQGARRDTQYF.

This clonotype was found a few times. The V gene is TRBV12-3 or TRBV12-4, the J gene TRBJ2-7; 8 positions match TRBD1. Trimming at V came to 8 bases and at J to 0 bases, leaving 6 bases not matched to a gene. The CDR3 is made up of 14 amino acids. CDR3 protein: CASARQGSSYEQYF. CDR3 coding DNA: TGTGCCAGCGCTCGACAGGGGAGCTCCTACGAGCAGTACTTC.

The table lists this clonotype with many counts. CDR3 region: CASSLPWGANSGYTF. In DNA form, the CDR3 reads TGTGCCAGCAGTTTACCCTGGGGGGCTAATAGTGGCTACACCTTC. The chain links TRBV12-3 or TRBV12-4 to TRBJ1-2; a weak D match, TRBD1 (6 bases). This CDR3 region has 15 residues. V lost 2 bases and J lost 7, with 17 bases in between.

This clonotype occurred a few times. The chain employs TRBV20-1 and TRBJ1-2, with D unresolved. CDR1 and CDR2 (germline): DFQATT, SNEGSKA (reference sequence). Trimming removed 2 bases from V and 4 bases from J, with 17 bases in between. The CDR3 consists of 15 residues. As DNA, the CDR3 is TGCAGTGCTAGAATTCCCTGGGGAAGGCCCTATGGCTACACCTTC. Its protein product is CSARIPWGRPYGYTF.

This clonotype showed up many times. The rearrangement uses TRBV11-2 and TRBJ2-1; a weak D match, TRBD2 (5 bases). Germline assignment: CDR1 SGHAT and CDR2 FQNNGV. V was cut by 5 bases and J by 5 bases, with 10 bases left in between. The CDR3 length is 13 residues. The CDR3 sequence is CASSTRLNNEQFF. CDR3 nucleotide sequence: TGTGCCAGCAGCACCCGACTAAACAATGAGCAGTTCTTC.

This clonotype was counted ten times or more. The chain uses TRBV20-1 and TRBJ1-2; 8 bases match TRBD1. The junction had 9 bases not matched to a gene; V was cut back by 4 bases and J by 8 bases. The CDR3 length is 13 residues. Germline V gives CDR1 DFQATT, CDR2 SNEGSKA (reference sequence). DNA for the CDR3: TGCAGTGCTACGGACAGGGATCCGGCAGGCTACACCTTC. Translated, it gives CSATDRDPAGYTF.

About this clonotype itself: A clone one base away is much larger, so this may be a read error. The chain recombines TRBV3-1 with TRBJ2-1; 9 bases are a match to TRBD2. Germline assignment: CDR1 LGHDT and CDR2 YNNKEL (reference sequence). The CDR3 consists of 17 residues. The V and J ends lost 0 bases and 7 bases, in that order; junction bases with no gene match: 10. The CDR3 region is CASSQDLLAGARNEQFF. In DNA, the CDR3 is TGTGCCAGCAGCCAAGACCTTTTAGCGGGGGCCCGTAATGAGCAGTTCTTC.

This clonotype was observed many times. The chain is built from TRBV20-1 and TRBJ1-2; D gene unclear. This CDR3 contains 15 residues. The V and J ends lost 0 bases and 5 bases respectively, with 16 bases between them. Germline CDR1 reads DFQATT; CDR2 reads SNEGSKA (reference sequence). CDR3 DNA sequence: TGCAGTGCTAGAGACCTCATGGCCCTTACTTATGGCTACACCTTC. Translation gives CSARDLMALTYGYTF.

This clonotype occurred many times. This sequence joins TRBV20-1 and TRBJ2-4, with a tentative D call TRBD2 (6 bases). Per germline, CDR1 DFQATT and CDR2 SNEGSKA (reference sequence). Trimming shortened V by 5 bases and J by 7 bases, and 21 bases separated the two germline ends. This CDR3 comprises 15 residues. CDR3 nucleotides: TGCAGTGCTCCTCCTACTAGCCGGCTCGGGAACATTCAGTACTTC. It specifies CSAPPTSRLGNIQYF.

This clonotype was seen ten or more times. The V and J genes are TRBV6-1 and TRBJ2-7; 7 bases line up with TRBD2. The CDR3 sequence is 13 residues long. CDR1 MNHNS and CDR2 SASEGT come from the germline V gene. With V trimmed by 7 bases and J by 4 bases, 7 bases remained unmatched. The CDR3 loop is CASTKRGAYEQYF. DNA of the CDR3: TGTGCCAGCACCAAGCGGGGAGCGTACGAGCAGTACTTC.

Many counts were recorded for this clonotype. This rearrangement joins TRBV2 to TRBJ2-7, with 8 bases fitting TRBD2. Germline values: CDR1 SNHLY, CDR2 FYNNEI. Trimming removed 3 bases from V and 4 bases from J; junction bases left unmatched: 5. The CDR3 spans 14 residues. In DNA form, the CDR3 reads TGTGCCAGCAGTGAGATCGGACTAGCTTACGAGCAGTACTTC. Protein: CASSEIGLAYEQYF.

This clonotype came up many times. The J gene is TRBJ2-2, the V gene TRBV5-1; D not resolved. Germline CDR1 reads SGHRS; CDR2 reads YFSETQ. V dropped 3 bases and J dropped 0 bases, with 6 bases sitting between them. This CDR3 is built from 14 residues. CDR3 sequence (DNA): TGCGCCAGCAGCTCGGTTGCGAACACCGGGGAGCTGTTTTTT. It translates to CASSSVANTGELFF.

This clonotype was observed many times. The chain couples TRBV20-1 to TRBJ2-7, with 13 bases fitting TRBD2. CDR1 DFQATT and CDR2 SNEGSKA come from the germline V gene (reference sequence). The CDR3 runs 18 residues. With 3 bases clipped from V and 0 bases from J, the junction kept 11 bases outside the gene matches. In DNA, the CDR3 is TGCAGTGCTAGGAATCCGACTAGCGGGAGGTCGGTCTCCTACGAGCAGTACTTC. Its protein product is CSARNPTSGRSVSYEQYF.

This clonotype was found many times. This chain links TRBV15 with TRBJ2-1; weak D call: TRBD2 (7 bases). Deletions cut 7 bases from V and 2 bases from J, with 12 bases between. Germline V gene sequence: CDR1 LNHNV, CDR2 YYDKDF (reference sequence). This CDR3 is built from 14 residues. CDR3 region: CATKGGNTYNEQFF. The CDR3 region has the DNA TGTGCCACCAAGGGGGGGAATACCTACAATGAGCAGTTCTTC.

At least ten counts were recorded for this clonotype. This chain joins TRBV7-3 and TRBJ2-1; D perhaps matches TRBD2 (5 bases). Trimming shortened V by 2 bases and J by 0 bases, and 11 bases separated the two germline ends. There are 16 residues in the CDR3. CDR1 and CDR2 from the germline V gene are SGHTA and FQGTGA. CDR3 sequence (DNA): TGTGCCAGCAGCTTATGGCGGGCTAGCTCCTACAATGAGCAGTTCTTC. This gives the protein CASSLWRASSYNEQFF.

This clonotype was counted many times. The J gene is TRBJ1-5, the V gene TRBV12-3 or TRBV12-4, with 7 bases lining up with TRBD1. This CDR3 contains 14 residues. V dropped 4 bases and J dropped 4; count of bases not matched to a gene: 4. The chain's CDR3 is CASSSLQGNQPQHF. The CDR3 DNA reads TGTGCCAGCAGTTCCCTACAGGGGAATCAGCCCCAGCATTTT.

This clonotype was observed many times. V and J are TRBV12-3 or TRBV12-4 and TRBJ1-4, with D hard to call. This CDR3 is built from 16 residues. The V end was cut by 6 bases, the J end by 0 bases, with 14 bases between. The CDR3 loop reads CASSSISRATNEKLFF. CDR3 DNA sequence: TGTGCCAGCAGCTCCATCTCCCGTGCAACTAATGAAAAACTGTTTTTT.

This clonotype came up many times. V is TRBV29-1 and J is TRBJ1-1; 9 bases match TRBD1. CDR3 size: 18 residues. The ends lost 7 bases at V and 5 bases at J; junction bases unmatched: 23. The germline gives CDR1 SQVTM, CDR2 ANQGSEA. The CDR3 protein is CSAGPSRRATGGGTEAFF. CDR3 bases: TGCAGCGCCGGCCCCTCTCGCCGTGCGACAGGGGGTGGGACTGAAGCTTTCTTT. The whole variable domain, remainder taken from reference TRBV29-1 and TRBJ1-1, is SAVISQKPSRDICQRGTSLTIQCQVDSQVTMMFWYRQQPGQSLTLIATANQGSEATYESGFVIDKFPISRPNLTFSTLTVSNMSPEDSSIYLCSAGPSRRATGGGTEAFFGQGTRLTVV.

The chain joins TRBV5-4 to TRBJ2-1; 12 positions agree with TRBD2. Germline V gene lookup returns CDR1 SGHNT and CDR2 YYREEE (reference sequence). Trimming cost V 2 bases and J 3 bases; bases outside gene matches: 3. The CDR3 has 16 residues. CDR3 region: CASSFPSGGVYNEQFF. The CDR3 coding sequence is TGTGCCAGCAGCTTCCCTAGCGGGGGGGTCTACAATGAGCAGTTCTTC.

This clonotype was recorded many times. This chain connects TRBV2 to TRBJ2-1; 9 positions agree with TRBD2. V lost 7 bases, J lost 8 bases, and 6 bases stayed unmatched. This CDR3 is built from 13 residues. Germline-derived CDR1 and CDR2 are SNHLY and FYNNEI. The CDR3 nucleotides are TGTGCCAGCATGGCGGGAGGGCCGCATGAGCAGTTCTTC. As protein: CASMAGGPHEQFF.

The J gene is TRBJ2-7, the V gene TRBV18; a weak D match, TRBD1 (5 bases). This CDR3 is 14 amino acids long. CDR1 and CDR2 (germline): KGHSH, LQKENI. V lost 4 bases and J lost 0, with 10 bases in between. The CDR3 spells CASSQPTDSYEQYF. The CDR3 coding sequence is TGTGCCAGCTCACAACCGACAGACTCCTACGAGCAGTACTTC.